This T cell receptor beta chain was recorded in a study of regulatory T cells in long-lasting Graves disease. The study's findings and limits: Lower TCR diversity characterized persistent Graves' patients relative to newly diagnosed patients. Fewer public clonotypes were shared by new patients (roughly 970) than by persistent patients (approximately 2,700).

V lost 0 bases and J lost 3, with 9 bases in between. CDR1 is MGHRA and CDR2 is YSYEKL in the germline V gene. There are 15 residues in the CDR3. Time point in this sample: newly diagnosed GD, antithyroid drugs for less than 3 months. PBMC-extracted RNA yielded the TCR library. Into tubes containing EDTA, approximately 9.4 milliliters of peripheral blood were drawn. Through Arm-PCR of CDR3 regions and iRepertoire HTBI primers, TCR beta libraries were built. MiXCR, applied by TCRdb to the multiplex PCR reads, yields one record per CDR3 protein. This table holds roughly 420,000 distinct CDR3 sequences, 14% found once. Turning to this clonotype: Its antigen is not identified.

The same data also went into a second study, on T cells in Graves' hyperthyroidism and ophthalmopathy.

The TCR sequence derives from a woman aged 45-59 years with Graves disease. The source material was peripheral blood mononuclear cells (PBMCs), sampled at new diagnosis, from a patient treated with antithyroid drugs. The chain carries TRBV4-1 and TRBJ1-3; D not resolved. This chain's CDR3 is CASSQDMAVGNTIYF. DNA for the CDR3: TGCGCCAGCAGCCAAGATATGGCAGTTGGAAACACCATATATTTT.